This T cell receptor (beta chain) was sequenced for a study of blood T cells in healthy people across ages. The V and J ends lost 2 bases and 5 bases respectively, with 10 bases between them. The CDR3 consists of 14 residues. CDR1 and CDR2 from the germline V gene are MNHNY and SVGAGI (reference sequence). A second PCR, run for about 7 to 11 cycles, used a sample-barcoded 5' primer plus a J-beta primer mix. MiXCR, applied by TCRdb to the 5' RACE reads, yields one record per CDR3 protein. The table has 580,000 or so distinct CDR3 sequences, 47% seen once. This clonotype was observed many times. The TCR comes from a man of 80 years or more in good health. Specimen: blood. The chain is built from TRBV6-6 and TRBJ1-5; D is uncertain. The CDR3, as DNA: TGTGCCAGCAGTTACGGCCTGTCGTATCAGCCCCAGCATTTT. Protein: CASSYGLSYQPQHF.